The 19 T cell receptor beta chains given below trace back to one sample, sequenced in a study of response to subunit inactivated influenza vaccine. Using its own MiXCR run on the RT-PCR reads, TCRdb lists one record per CDR3 protein. The data show 150,000 to 200,000 distinct CDR3 sequences, approximately 12% seen once. These data were also filed under a second study, of T cells expressing NK-cell markers. That report adds: 5'RACE template switching with UMIs generated TCR beta cDNA.

Sequenced material: CD8+ T cells sorted from PBMCs, taken 11 to 12 days after vaccination. The receptor source for this set is a man over 45 who received an inactivated influenza vaccine.

The chain has TRBV29-1 and TRBJ1-1; D perhaps matches TRBD1 (6 bases). The CDR3 sequence is 15 residues long. Germline loops: CDR1 SQVTM, CDR2 ANQGSEA. With 6 bases removed from V and 1 base from J, the gap between germline ends came to 18 bases. CDR3: CSVMGQGSENTEAFF. In DNA, the CDR3 is TGCAGCGTCATGGGGCAGGGGTCGGAGAACACTGAAGCTTTCTTT. Using reference TRBV29-1 and TRBJ1-1 for the parts outside the CDR3, the full variable domain is SAVISQKPSRDICQRGTSLTIQCQVDSQVTMMFWYRQQPGQSLTLIATANQGSEATYESGFVIDKFPISRPNLTFSTLTVSNMSPEDSSIYLCSVMGQGSENTEAFFGQGTRLTVV.

The sample holds a few counts of this clonotype. This chain joins TRBV29-1 and TRBJ1-5, with 9 bases matching TRBD1. The CDR3 is 14 residues long. V dropped 5 bases and J dropped 2; count of bases not matched to a gene: 4. Germline CDR1 SQVTM, CDR2 ANQGSEA. The CDR3 sequence: CSVWTGEGNQPQHF. The CDR3 DNA follows: TGCAGCGTTTGGACAGGGGAGGGCAATCAGCCCCAGCATTTT. Combining the CDR3 with reference TRBV29-1 and TRBJ1-5 gives the whole variable domain SAVISQKPSRDICQRGTSLTIQCQVDSQVTMMFWYRQQPGQSLTLIATANQGSEATYESGFVIDKFPISRPNLTFSTLTVSNMSPEDSSIYLCSVWTGEGNQPQHFGDGTRLSIL.

This clonotype occurred many times. The chain links TRBV10-2 to TRBJ2-5; D gene unclear. The CDR3 runs to 14 residues. The germline V and J ends were trimmed by 1 base and 1 base, with 7 bases remaining between them. Per germline, CDR1 WSHSY and CDR2 SAAADI. The DNA of the CDR3 is TGCGCCAGCAGTGAGTTCCTCCTCCAAGAGACCCAGTACTTC. Translated, it gives CASSEFLLQETQYF.

This clonotype was detected a few times. The rearrangement joins TRBV7-9 to TRBJ2-5; tentatively, D is TRBD1 or TRBD2 (5 bases each). This CDR3 region has 13 residues. The germline CDR1 and CDR2 sequences are SEHNR and FQNEAQ (reference sequence). The V gene lost 3 bases and the J gene lost 7 bases, with 12 bases spanning the gap. The CDR3 is CASSFAGAGTQYF. CDR3 in DNA: TGTGCCAGCAGCTTTGCCGGGGCGGGGACCCAGTACTTC.

This clonotype was seen only a few times. The chain links TRBV5-6 to TRBJ2-1, with 7 bases that match TRBD1. Germline CDR1 SGHDT, CDR2 YYEEEE. V was clipped by 3 bases and J by 8 bases; unmatched bases: 5. The CDR3 is made up of 13 amino acids. The CDR3 loop reads CASSSTGSDEQFF. In nucleotides, the CDR3 is TGTGCCAGCAGCTCGACAGGGAGCGATGAGCAGTTCTTC.

Here the CDR3 reads CASSPKDGAPLHF. As DNA, the CDR3 is TGTGCCAGCAGCCCCAAGGACGGCGCACCCCTCCACTTT. The chain recombines TRBV9 with TRBJ1-6; D is uncertain. The length of the CDR3 is 13 residues. V lost 4 bases and J 11 bases, leaving 13 bases between the germline ends. CDR1 and CDR2 (germline): SGDLS, YYNGEE.

V usage is TRBV27 and J usage is TRBJ2-3; 8 bases fit TRBD1. V lost 4 bases, J lost 5 bases, and 8 bases stayed unmatched. CDR3 length: 15 residues. Germline assignment: CDR1 MNHEY and CDR2 SMNVEV (reference sequence). CDR3 amino acids: CASSSIGQGQDTQYF. The CDR3 DNA is TGTGCCAGCAGTTCCATAGGACAGGGACAAGATACGCAGTATTTT.

The chain couples TRBV4-3 to TRBJ2-4; D is perhaps TRBD2 (7 bases). This CDR3 spans 16 amino acids. CDR1 is LGHNA and CDR2 is YSLEER in the germline V gene. V was pared by 0 bases and J by 1 base, with 10 bases between. CDR3 region: CASSQDRGAAKNIQYF. CDR3 nucleotides: TGCGCCAGCAGCCAAGATCGGGGGGCGGCCAAAAACATTCAGTACTTC.

The table lists this clonotype with a few counts. Here the CDR3 DNA reads TGTGCCAGCAGACCCCGCGGGGCGTGGACCGGGGAGCTGTTTTTT. Translated: CASRPRGAWTGELFF. The V and J genes are TRBV12-3 or TRBV12-4 and TRBJ2-2, with D tentatively TRBD2 (6 bases). V lost 6 bases to trimming and J lost 5 bases, with 16 bases between them. CDR3 size: 15 residues.

J is TRBJ2-7 and V is TRBV4-3; no clear D. CDR1 and CDR2 (germline): LGHNA, YSLEER. V was clipped by 2 bases and J by 2 bases, with 10 bases between them. CDR3 length equals 14 residues. The CDR3 loop is CASSQSGKTYEQYF. The CDR3 DNA is TGCGCCAGCAGCCAATCGGGCAAGACCTACGAGCAGTACTTC.

This clonotype was recorded a few times. The chain couples TRBV25-1 to TRBJ2-3; 8 bases match TRBD1. With 10 bases clipped from V and 1 base from J, the junction kept 13 bases outside the gene matches. Germline V gene lookup returns CDR1 MGHDK and CDR2 SYGVNS. The CDR3 is 16 residues long. The chain's CDR3 is CATSGQVLWGTDTQYF. The CDR3 coding sequence is TGTGCCACCTCGGGACAGGTCCTTTGGGGCACAGATACGCAGTATTTT.

The chain combines TRBV7-9 with TRBJ1-1; 8 positions match TRBD1. Per the germline V gene, CDR1 is SEHNR and CDR2 is FQNEAQ (reference sequence). The CDR3 covers 15 residues. V shed 1 base, J shed 4 bases, and the junction held 5 bases outside the gene matches. The CDR3, as DNA: TGTGCCAGCAGCTTAGGGACAGGGCTGGGCACTGAAGCTTTCTTT. Its translation is CASSLGTGLGTEAFF.

This clonotype was found a few times. The chain is built from TRBV7-9 and TRBJ2-7; the D gene is possibly TRBD2 (6 bases). The V end lost 5 bases, the J end lost 7 bases, and 15 bases lay between the germline ends. The germline CDR1 and CDR2 sequences are SEHNR and FQNEAQ (reference sequence). CDR3 length: 13 amino acids. This CDR3 is CASSLIGRTEQYF. The CDR3 DNA sequence: TGTGCCAGCAGCCTCATCGGGAGAACAGAGCAGTACTTC.

The chain links TRBV27 to TRBJ2-7, with D possibly being TRBD1 or TRBD2 (5 bases each). The V gene lost 5 bases and the J gene lost 7 bases, with 18 bases spanning the gap. Germline CDR1 reads MNHEY; CDR2 reads SMNVEV (reference sequence). CDR3 size: 14 residues. DNA of the CDR3: TGTGCCAGCAGTACCATAACGGGACGGTTAGAGCAGTACTTC. Encoded protein: CASSTITGRLEQYF.

This clonotype was observed a few times. The chain has TRBV15 and TRBJ1-5; D unclear. The CDR3 sequence is 13 residues long. Between the trimmed V and J ends, which lost 9 bases and 4 bases, there was a span of 13 bases. From germline, CDR1 is LNHNV and CDR2 YYDKDF (reference sequence). The CDR3 coding sequence is TGTGCCACGAGGCCGGGTCTTAATCAGCCCCAGCATTTT. This sequence encodes CATRPGLNQPQHF.

This clonotype was detected only a few times. The V call is TRBV5-1, the J call TRBJ2-2, with D perhaps TRBD1 (5 bases). Germline CDR1 is SGHRS and CDR2 is YFSETQ. V was clipped by 0 bases and J by 6 bases, with 6 bases between them. This CDR3 is 13 amino acids long. CDR3 in amino acids: CASSLEGAGELFF. The CDR3 region has the DNA TGCGCCAGCAGCTTGGAAGGGGCCGGGGAGCTGTTTTTT.

V usage is TRBV12-3 or TRBV12-4 and J usage is TRBJ2-5, with TRBD1 as a possible D gene (5 bases). The CDR3 is 13 residues long. The ends were cut back, 7 bases at V and 0 bases at J, with 9 bases in the middle. CDR3 loop: CASTKGDQETQYF. The CDR3 nucleotides read TGTGCCAGCACTAAAGGGGACCAAGAGACCCAGTACTTC.

The V and J genes are TRBV28 and TRBJ1-1; 9 nucleotides match TRBD1. CDR3 length: 13 amino acids. Germline CDR1 and CDR2: MDHEN and SYDVKM. Trimming took 5 bases from V and 11 from J; bases not matched to a gene: 9. CDR3 DNA: TGTGCCAGCAGTCCTCACCTGACAGGGGGGGCTTTCTTT. Translating gives CASSPHLTGGAFF.

The chain employs TRBV5-1 and TRBJ1-2; TRBD1 matches at 7 bases. Per germline, CDR1 SGHRS and CDR2 YFSETQ. With V trimmed by 0 bases and J by 7 bases, 12 bases remained unmatched. There are 16 residues in the CDR3. The CDR3, as DNA: TGCGCCAGCAGCTTGGATATGGGGCAGGGGGAAGGTGGCTACACCTTC. Residues: CASSLDMGQGEGGYTF.